This passage covers 2 T cell receptor beta chains from one sample sequenced in a study of blood T cell repertoires in COVID-19. Only in-frame clones appear in the TCRdb table, and some are missing; sequencing was by immunoSEQ multiplex PCR. The profile shows 300,000 to 350,000 clones, approximately 91% of them singletons. Sequences were obtained from PBMCs or T cells enriched from blood (not recorded which). Receptors were obtained from a woman aged 25 to 39 who had been exposed to COVID-19.

The chain has TRBV18 and TRBJ2-2; D not resolved. CDR3 length: 14 amino acids. V was trimmed by 3 bases and J by 6 bases, leaving 11 bases between them. From germline, CDR1 is KGHSH and CDR2 LQKENI. DNA of the CDR3: TGTGCCAGCTCACCTATATTAGAGTCCGGGGAGCTGTTTTTT. Protein sequence: CASSPILESGELFF.

This chain uses TRBV13 with TRBJ2-7; TRBD2 might be the D (5 bases). This CDR3 region has 15 residues. Germline assignment: CDR1 PRHDT and CDR2 FYEKMQ (reference sequence). V was shortened by 2 bases and J by 5 bases, with 16 bases between the two germline ends. The DNA of the CDR3 is TGTGCCAGCAGCTTAATCCGGCCGGGGTTGAACGAGCAGTACTTC. The encoded protein is CASSLIRPGLNEQYF.